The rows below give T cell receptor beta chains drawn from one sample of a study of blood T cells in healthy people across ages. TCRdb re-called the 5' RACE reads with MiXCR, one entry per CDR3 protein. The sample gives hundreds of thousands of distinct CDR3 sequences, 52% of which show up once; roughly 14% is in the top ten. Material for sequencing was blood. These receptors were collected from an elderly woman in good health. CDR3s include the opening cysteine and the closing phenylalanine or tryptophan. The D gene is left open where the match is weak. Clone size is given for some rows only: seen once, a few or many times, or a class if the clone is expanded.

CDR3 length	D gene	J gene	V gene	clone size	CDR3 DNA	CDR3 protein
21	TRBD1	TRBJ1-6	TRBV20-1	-	TGCAGTGCTAGAGATCCGGGACAGGGAGGGACCCTGAGGACCTATAATTCACCCCTCCACTTT	CSARDPGQGGTLRTYNSPLHF
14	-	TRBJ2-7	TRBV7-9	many	TGTGCCAGCAGCTTAGGGGGTTTGGGCTACGAGCAGTACTTC	CASSLGGLGYEQYF
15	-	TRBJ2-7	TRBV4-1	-	TGCGCCAGCAGCCAAGATTGGAACACAGGGCGCGAGCAGAACTTC	CASSQDWNTGREQNF
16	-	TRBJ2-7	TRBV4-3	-	TGCGCCAGCAGCCAATTACAGGGAAATGTCCCCTACGAGCAGTACTTC	CASSQLQGNVPYEQYF
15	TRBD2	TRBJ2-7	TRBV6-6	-	TGTGCCAGCAGAACCACTAGCGGTGCCTCCTACGAGCAGTACTTC	CASRTTSGASYEQYF
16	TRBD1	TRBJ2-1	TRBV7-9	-	TGTGCCAGCAGCTTAGGTCCAGGGGGCACCTACAATGAGCAGTTCTTC	CASSLGPGGTYNEQFF
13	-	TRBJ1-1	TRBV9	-	TGTGCCATATTGTTTAGCGTGAACACTGAAGCTTTCTTT	CAILFSVNTEAFF
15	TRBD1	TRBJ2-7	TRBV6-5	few	TGTGCCAGCAGGGAGACCGGGACAGGGGGGTACGAGCAGTACTTC	CASRETGTGGYEQYF
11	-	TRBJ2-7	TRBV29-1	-	TGCAGCGCCATGACAGGAACCGAGCAGTACTTC	CSAMTGTEQYF
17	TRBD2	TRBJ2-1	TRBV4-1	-	TGCGCCAGCAGCCAAGGGCTAGCGGTCGTTCCCGGCAATGAGCAGTTCTTC	CASSQGLAVVPGNEQFF
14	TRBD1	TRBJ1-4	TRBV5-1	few	TGCGCCAGCACCCCCGGGACAGGGGTCGAAAAACTGTTTTTT	CASTPGTGVEKLFF
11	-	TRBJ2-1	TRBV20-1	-	TGCAGTGCCCCCTCTCACAATGAGCAGTTCTTC	CSAPSHNEQFF
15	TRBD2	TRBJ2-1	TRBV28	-	TGTGCCAGCAGTCCGCCCGGACTAGCGGGATATGAGCAGTTCTTC	CASSPPGLAGYEQFF
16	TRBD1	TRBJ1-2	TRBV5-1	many	TGCGCCAGCAGTACGACCTCGGGACAGGGGCTCTATGGCTACACCTTC	CASSTTSGQGLYGYTF
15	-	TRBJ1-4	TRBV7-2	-	TGTGCCAGCACCCATTCGGGTGCAACTAATGAAAAACTGTTTTTT	CASTHSGATNEKLFF
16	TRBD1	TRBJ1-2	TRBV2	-	TGTGCCAGCAGCGCGGACAGGCGGAATGGTAACTATGGCTACACCTTC	CASSADRRNGNYGYTF
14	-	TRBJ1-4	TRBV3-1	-	TGTGCCAGCAGCGCGAGACAGTGGCGTGAAAAACTGTTTTTT	CASSARQWREKLFF
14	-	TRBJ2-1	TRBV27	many	TGTGCCACCCAGAGAGGTAGCTCCTACAATGAGCAGTTCTTC	CATQRGSSYNEQFF
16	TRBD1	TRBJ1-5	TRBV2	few	TGTGCCAGCAATGGACAGGGCTCATATAGCAATCAGCCCCAGCATTTT	CASNGQGSYSNQPQHF
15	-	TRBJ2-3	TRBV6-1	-	TGTGCCAGCAATCCCATGCAGGAAGGCACAGATACGCAGTATTTT	CASNPMQEGTDTQYF
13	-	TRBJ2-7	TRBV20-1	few	TGCAGTGCTCGGGACTTGACCTCCTACGAGCAGTACTTC	CSARDLTSYEQYF
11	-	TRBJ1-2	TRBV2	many	TGTGCCAGCAGGGAGGAGGGTGGCTACACCTTC	CASREEGGYTF
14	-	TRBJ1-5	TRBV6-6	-	TGTGCCAGCAGTTTATTTAGCGGTAATCAGCCCCAGCATTTT	CASSLFSGNQPQHF
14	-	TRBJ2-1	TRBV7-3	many	TGTGCCAGCAGCTGGCCCCTTAAACACAATGAGCAGTTCTTC	CASSWPLKHNEQFF
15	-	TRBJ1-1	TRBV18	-	TGTGCCAGCTCACCAAACCGGGACACTCTCACTGAAGCTTTCTTT	CASSPNRDTLTEAFF
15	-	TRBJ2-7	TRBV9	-	TGTGCCAGCAGCGTACGGGGAGGAGAGAGGTACGAGCAGTACTTC	CASSVRGGERYEQYF
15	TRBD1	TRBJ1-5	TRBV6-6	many	TGTGCCAGCAGTAACCGACAGGGAATCGATCAGCCCCAGCATTTT	CASSNRQGIDQPQHF
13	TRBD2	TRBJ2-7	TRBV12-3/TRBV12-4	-	TGTGCCAGTAGCAGCCACGCGGGAGCTGAGCAGTACTTC	CASSSHAGAEQYF
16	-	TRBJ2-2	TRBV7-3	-	TGTGCCAGCAGCTTACAGGGGATAACGAACACCGGGGAGCTGTTTTTT	CASSLQGITNTGELFF
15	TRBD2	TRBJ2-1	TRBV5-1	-	TGCGCCAGCGGTTATAGCGGGATACGCTACAATGAGCAGTTCTTC	CASGYSGIRYNEQFF
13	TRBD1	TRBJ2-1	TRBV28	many	TGTGCCAGCAGCCTTAGGGCGGGACAGGGTTTGTTCTTC	CASSLRAGQGLFF
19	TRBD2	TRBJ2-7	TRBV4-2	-	TGTGCCAGCAGCCAAGGCAGAACCGGCGGCGGGAGCCTAACCTACGAGCAGTACTTC	CASSQGRTGGGSLTYEQYF
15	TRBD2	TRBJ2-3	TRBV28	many	TGTGCCAGCAGCCCGGGGGGAACTAGCACAGATACGCAGTATTTT	CASSPGGTSTDTQYF
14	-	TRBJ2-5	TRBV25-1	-	TGTGCCAGCAGTGTCTCGGGACTTTCAGAGACCCAGTACTTC	CASSVSGLSETQYF
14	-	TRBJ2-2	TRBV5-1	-	TGCGCCAGCAGCGGGGGAAAGAACACCGGGGAGCTGTTTTTT	CASSGGKNTGELFF
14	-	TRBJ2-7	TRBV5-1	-	TGCGCCAGCAGCTTGGCGCTAGGATCCTACGAGCAGTACTTC	CASSLALGSYEQYF
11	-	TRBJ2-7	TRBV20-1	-	TGCAGTGCTAGACCTCAGCTCGAGCAGTACTTC	CSARPQLEQYF
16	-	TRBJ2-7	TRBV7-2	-	TGTGCCAGCAGCTTAGAATATGGGTCGGGAGAGTACGAGCAGTACTTC	CASSLEYGSGEYEQYF
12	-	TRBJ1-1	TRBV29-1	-	TGCAGCTCCTTGGCAGGGGAGACCCAAGCTTTCTTT	CSSLAGETQAFF
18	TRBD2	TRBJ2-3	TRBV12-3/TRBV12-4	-	TGTGCCAGCAGTCCGGGACTAGCGGGGGGGGAACCCACAGATACGCAGTATTTT	CASSPGLAGGEPTDTQYF
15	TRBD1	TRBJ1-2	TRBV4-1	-	TGCGCCAGCAGCCCAGGACAGGGGGCTGGCTATGGCTACACCTTC	CASSPGQGAGYGYTF
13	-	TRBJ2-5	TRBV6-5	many	TGTGCCAGCAGGCGGGCTCGGCAAGAGACCCGGTACTTC	CASRRARQETRYF
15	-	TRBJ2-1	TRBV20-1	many	TGCAGTGCAGAGGGGGGCGGGGACAGCCTCAATGAGCAGTTCTTC	CSAEGGGDSLNEQFF
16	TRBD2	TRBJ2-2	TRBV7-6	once	TGTGCCAGCAGCTTAGCTAGCGGGAGAGGAGCCGGGGAGCTGTTTTTT	CASSLASGRGAGELFF
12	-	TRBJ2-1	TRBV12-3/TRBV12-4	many	TGTGCCAGCAGAATATTCCCTAATGAGCAGTTCTTC	CASRIFPNEQFF
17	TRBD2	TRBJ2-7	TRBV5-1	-	TGCGCCAGCAGCTTGTTCTGGCGGGAGGGCCTCTCCTACGAGCAGTACTTC	CASSLFWREGLSYEQYF